The text below deals with one TCR beta chain. One junction end does not reproduce the germline sequence, and a read error may be involved. This record belongs to a study of tumor-infiltrating lymphocytes in primary liver carcinoma. The CDR3 runs to 13 residues. Germline V gene sequence: CDR1 SGHAT, CDR2 FQNNGV. Blood RNA came from unsorted whole blood; germline DNA was also extracted. Researchers generated TCR beta cDNA from about 460 ng of total RNA, relying on a constant-region primer. What produced the TCR beta libraries was three nested multiplex PCR rounds using slightly modified ARM-PCR. In the first two PCR rounds, TRBV1-TRBV30 forward primers were paired with a C-beta reverse primer, and each round lasted about 9 cycles. TCRdb processed the multiplex PCR reads anew with MiXCR; each CDR3 protein has one entry. The sample consists of approximately 330,000 distinct CDR3 sequences, around three fifths of them appearing once.

The rearrangement uses TRBV11-2 and TRBJ2-2, with D tentatively TRBD1 or TRBD2 (5 bases each). This receptor was taken from a man aged 40-49 years with primary liver carcinoma and hepatitis B virus infection. The sequencing sample was made of peripheral blood. CDR3 DNA: TGTGCCAGCATCCCACAGATCACCGGGGACCTGTTTTTT. This codes for CASIPQITGDLFF.